This TCR beta chain came from a study of T cell responses to AZD1222 COVID-19 vaccine. Study-wide results and caveats: White British people made up most donors, females outnumbered males, and clonal diversity was possibly underestimated. Reportedly, nearly half the spike-specific TCRs target unmutated variant regions.

Data came from immunoSEQ multiplex PCR; TCRdb stores just in-frame clones and leaves some out. The sample contains roughly 77,000 clones, 85% to 95% of which appear only once. The length of the CDR3 is 15 residues. V was cut by 0 bases and J by 1 base, with 8 bases left in between. The germline gives CDR1 LNHNV, CDR2 YYDKDF (reference sequence). As to this clone: The antigen is unknown.

Sequencing was performed on peripheral blood, taken on day 0 of AZD1222 vaccination. This receptor was taken from an adult in good health. The chain is built from TRBV15 and TRBJ2-3; D gene unclear. DNA for the CDR3: TGTGCCACCAGCAGAGATAACACAGGCACAGATACGCAGTATTTT. Translation gives CATSRDNTGTDTQYF.